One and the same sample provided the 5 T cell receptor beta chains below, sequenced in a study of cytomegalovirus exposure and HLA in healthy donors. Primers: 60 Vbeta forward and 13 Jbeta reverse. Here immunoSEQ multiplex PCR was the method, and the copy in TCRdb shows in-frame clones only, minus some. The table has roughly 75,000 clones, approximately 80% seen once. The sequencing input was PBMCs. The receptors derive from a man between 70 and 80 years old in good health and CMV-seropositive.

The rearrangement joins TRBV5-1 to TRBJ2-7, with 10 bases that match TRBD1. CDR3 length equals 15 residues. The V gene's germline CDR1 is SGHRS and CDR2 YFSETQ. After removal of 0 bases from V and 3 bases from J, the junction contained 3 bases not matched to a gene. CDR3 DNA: TGCGCCAGCAGCTTGGGACAGGGGGCACACTACGAGCAGTACTTC. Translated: CASSLGQGAHYEQYF.

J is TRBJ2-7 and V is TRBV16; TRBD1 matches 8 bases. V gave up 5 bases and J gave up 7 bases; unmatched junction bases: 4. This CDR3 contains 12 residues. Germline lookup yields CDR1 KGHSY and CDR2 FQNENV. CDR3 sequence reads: CASSTDRAEQYF. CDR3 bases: TGTGCCAGCAGCACGGACAGGGCTGAGCAGTACTTC.

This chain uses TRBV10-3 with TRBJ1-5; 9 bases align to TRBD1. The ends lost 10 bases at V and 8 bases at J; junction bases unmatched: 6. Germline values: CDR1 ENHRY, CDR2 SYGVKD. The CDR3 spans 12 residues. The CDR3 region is CATRQGDKPQHF. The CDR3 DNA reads TGTGCCACCCGACAGGGGGATAAGCCCCAGCATTTT.

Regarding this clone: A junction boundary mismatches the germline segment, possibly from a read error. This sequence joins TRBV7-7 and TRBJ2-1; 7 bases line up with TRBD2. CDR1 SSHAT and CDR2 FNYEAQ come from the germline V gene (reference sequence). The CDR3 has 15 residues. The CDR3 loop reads CASSPSGGSYNEQFF. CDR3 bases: TGTGCTAGCAGCCCTAGCGGTGGTTCCTACAATGAGCAGTTCTTC.

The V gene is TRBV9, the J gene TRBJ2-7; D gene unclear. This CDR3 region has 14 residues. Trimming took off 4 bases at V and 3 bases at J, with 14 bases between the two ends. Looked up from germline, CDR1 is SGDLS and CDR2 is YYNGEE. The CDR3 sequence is CASSFNDTNYEQYF. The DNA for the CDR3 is TGTGCCAGCAGCTTCAACGACACAAACTACGAGCAGTACTTC.